The T cell receptor beta chain under discussion was sequenced for a study of a mutant IDH1 vaccine in newly diagnosed glioma. The overall study: The study gave patients eight vaccinations in weeks 1, 3, 5, 7, 11, 15, 19, 23. The study started vaccination 4-6 weeks after radiotherapy alone, or with temozolomide cycles. Earlier treatment was radiotherapy, temozolomide, or both, with most getting both. Regarding the study as a whole: No link was apparently found between pseudoprogression and changes in top peripheral T cell clonotypes.

Only in-frame clones appear in the TCRdb table, and some are missing; sequencing was by immunoSEQ multiplex PCR. In the table there are tens of thousands of clones, roughly 82% of which are singletons. As concerns this clone: Its target is not known.

Time point denoted: week 5, during vaccination. Vaccinated patients received 300 ug of mutant IDH1 20-mer peptide per dose, with topical imiquimod. This CDR3 comprises 17 residues. Losses at the gene ends were 4 bases for V and 0 bases for J; bases not matched to a gene: 11. The germline CDR1 and CDR2 sequences are SGHRS and YFSETQ. The chain joins TRBV5-1 to TRBJ1-1; 8 nucleotides align to TRBD1. Sequenced here: PBMCs, sampled from a glioma patient whose treatment included an IDH1 peptide vaccine. This receptor was obtained from a woman between 18 and 29 years old with glioma. Some clones in this sample may be carry-over from other donors' samples. The CDR3 is CASSLHLTGAMNTEAFF. DNA of the CDR3: TGCGCCAGCAGCCTACATTTGACAGGGGCAATGAACACTGAAGCTTTCTTT. The full variable domain, with the rest looked up from reference TRBV5-1 and TRBJ1-1, is KAGVTQTPRYLIKTRGQQVTLSCSPISGHRSVSWYQQTPGQGLQFLFEYFSETQRNKGNFPGRFSGRQFSNSRSEMNVSTLELGDSALYLCASSLHLTGAMNTEAFFGQGTRLTVV.